The 16 T cell receptor beta chains below were found in one sample sequenced in a study of T cell responses to AZD1222 COVID-19 vaccine. Here immunoSEQ multiplex PCR was the method, and the copy in TCRdb shows in-frame clones only, minus some. The data contain under 200,000 clones, about 92% of them singletons. The specimen was peripheral blood, collected on day 0 of AZD1222 vaccination. Every receptor here comes from an adult in good health.

This sequence joins TRBV5-1 and TRBJ2-1, with D perhaps being TRBD1 or TRBD2 (5 bases each). Per the germline V gene, CDR1 is SGHRS and CDR2 is YFSETQ. CDR3 size: 15 residues. The V and J ends lost 0 bases and 4 bases respectively, with 11 bases between them. CDR3 in amino acids: CASSLANGAYNEQFF. The CDR3, as DNA: TGCGCCAGCAGCTTGGCTAACGGGGCGTACAATGAGCAGTTCTTC.

J is TRBJ2-3 and V is TRBV5-1; no reliable D call. The CDR3 is 14 amino acids. The germline V gene has CDR1 SGHRS and CDR2 YFSETQ. The germline V and J ends were trimmed by 0 bases and 4 bases, with 9 bases remaining between them. The CDR3 loop is CASSLGARADTQYF. In DNA form, the CDR3 reads TGCGCCAGCAGCTTGGGGGCCCGAGCAGATACGCAGTATTTT.

The chain couples TRBV6-5 to TRBJ1-3; no clear D. The CDR3 runs to 14 residues. Germline V lookup: CDR1 MNHEY, CDR2 SVGAGI. V was shortened by 6 bases and J by 1 base, with 10 bases between the two germline ends. CDR3 loop: CASSRSGSGNTIYF. The CDR3 DNA sequence: TGTGCCAGCAGCAGATCCGGGTCTGGAAACACCATATATTTT.

The V and J genes are TRBV5-1 and TRBJ1-4, with TRBD1 matching over 7 bases. After removal of 0 bases from V and 7 bases from J, the junction contained 3 bases not matched to a gene. Germline loops: CDR1 SGHRS, CDR2 YFSETQ. The CDR3 covers 14 residues. In DNA form, the CDR3 reads TGCGCCAGCAGCTTGGACAGGGGAAGTGAAAAACTGTTTTTT. Protein: CASSLDRGSEKLFF.

The V gene is TRBV28, the J gene TRBJ1-6; 10 nucleotides line up with TRBD1. Germline loops: CDR1 MDHEN, CDR2 SYDVKM. Losses at the gene ends were 6 bases for V and 7 bases for J; bases not matched to a gene: 3. CDR3 length equals 14 residues. For the CDR3, the DNA is TGTGCCAGCAGCCGGGACAGGGGAAATTCACCCCTCCACTTT. It translates to CASSRDRGNSPLHF.

The J gene is TRBJ1-3, the V gene TRBV29-1; the D is unclear. V was shortened by 7 bases and J by 4 bases, with 14 bases between the two germline ends. Germline V lookup: CDR1 SQVTM, CDR2 ANQGSEA. The CDR3 is 13 residues long. CDR3 sequence (DNA): TGCAGCGCAGATATAGGGTCCGGAAACACCATATATTTT. Protein sequence: CSADIGSGNTIYF.

The chain employs TRBV7-8 and TRBJ1-5; D is ambiguous. V was cut by 5 bases and J by 1 base, with 12 bases left in between. CDR3 length: 15 amino acids. Germline V gives CDR1 SGHVS, CDR2 FQNEAQ. The CDR3, as DNA: TGTGCCAGCAGCAACGTTCTGCCCAGCAATCAGCCCCAGCATTTT. The encoded protein is CASSNVLPSNQPQHF.

The chain carries TRBV18 and TRBJ2-3; 9 bases map to TRBD1. This CDR3 has 16 amino acids. Looked up from germline, CDR1 is KGHSH and CDR2 is LQKENI. V shed 1 base, J shed 2 bases, and the junction held 4 bases outside the gene matches. The CDR3 bases are TGTGCCAGCTCACCACAACAGGGGGCCTACACAGATACGCAGTATTTT. Residues: CASSPQQGAYTDTQYF.

The sample holds one count of this clone. The CDR3: CASGQFNQPQHF. The CDR3 DNA reads as TGTGCCAGTGGACAGTTCAATCAGCCCCAGCATTTT. J is TRBJ1-5 and V is TRBV19, with D possibly TRBD1 on 6 matching bases. There are 12 residues in the CDR3. V lost 8 bases and J lost 3, with 8 bases in between. Germline CDR1 is LNHDA and CDR2 is SQIVND (reference sequence). Drawing the rest from reference TRBV19 and TRBJ1-5, the complete variable domain is DGGITQSPKYLFRKEGQNVTLSCEQNLNHDAMYWYRQDPGQGLRLIYYSQIVNDFQKGDIAEGYSVSREKKESFPLTVTSAQKNPTAFYLCASGQFNQPQHFGDGTRLSIL.

The chain recombines TRBV7-9 with TRBJ1-5, with D unresolved. Trimming removed 3 bases at V and 4 bases at J, with 13 bases between. There are 15 residues in the CDR3. Germline CDR1 is SEHNR and CDR2 is FQNEAQ (reference sequence). The CDR3 sequence: CASSLLGSPNQPQHF. As DNA, the CDR3 is TGTGCCAGCAGCTTGTTAGGGTCCCCTAATCAGCCCCAGCATTTT.

The chain carries TRBV27 and TRBJ1-1; no firm D call. Germline V lookup: CDR1 MNHEY, CDR2 SMNVEV (reference sequence). The CDR3 is made up of 13 amino acids. The V and J ends lost 6 bases and 0 bases respectively, with 8 bases between them. The CDR3 nucleotides are TGTGCCAGCAGCGACGGAGTGAACACTGAAGCTTTCTTT. This gives the protein CASSDGVNTEAFF.

This sequence joins TRBV4-1 and TRBJ1-1; tentatively, D is TRBD1 (6 bases). The germline V and J ends were trimmed by 6 bases and 0 bases, with 26 bases remaining between them. The length of the CDR3 is 19 residues. CDR1 is MGHRA and CDR2 is YSYEKL in the germline V gene. CDR3 in DNA: TGCGCCAGCAGTCCCCCCTACGGCCAATCCGGGACAATGAACACTGAAGCTTTCTTT. Translated, it gives CASSPPYGQSGTMNTEAFF.

As to this clone: The sample contains more than one DNA sequence encoding this CDR3. This chain links TRBV5-1 with TRBJ2-1, with TRBD2 matching 9 bases. The CDR3 length is 16 residues. Germline-derived CDR1 and CDR2 are SGHRS and YFSETQ. Trimming took 4 bases from V and 0 from J; bases not matched to a gene: 5. The CDR3 nucleotides read TGCGCCAGCAGCCTTGATAGCGGGAGCTCCTACAATGAGCAGTTCTTC. This codes for CASSLDSGSSYNEQFF.

This clone has just a few counts. The V call is TRBV2, the J call TRBJ1-1; weak D call: TRBD1 (5 bases). Trimming took off 2 bases at V and 3 bases at J, with 13 bases between the two ends. The CDR3 has 15 amino acids. In germline, CDR1 is SNHLY, CDR2 FYNNEI. CDR3 amino acids: CASSEMVTAHTEAFF. CDR3 nucleotides: TGTGCCAGCAGTGAAATGGTGACAGCACACACTGAAGCTTTCTTT.

The chain carries TRBV7-9 and TRBJ1-1, with TRBD1 matching 7 bases. V was pared by 10 bases and J by 5 bases, with 10 bases of the junction left unmatched. CDR1 and CDR2 from the germline V gene are SEHNR and FQNEAQ (reference sequence). The CDR3 has 13 residues. The CDR3 spells CATIRQGFTEAFF. CDR3 in DNA: TGTGCCACCATACGACAGGGTTTTACTGAAGCTTTCTTT.

This clone was seen once. The chain uses TRBV28 and TRBJ1-6; D is unresolved. Trimming removed 4 bases at V and 7 bases at J, with 5 bases between. The CDR3 has 12 residues. From germline, CDR1 is MDHEN and CDR2 SYDVKM. The CDR3 nucleotides read TGTGCCAGCAGTTCCCCGAATTCACCCCTCCACTTT. This encodes CASSSPNSPLHF.